Included here is one T cell receptor (beta chain) sequence, with context. Its antigen has not been determined. No qualities accompany the bases; no much larger clone lies one base away. The sample belongs to a study of Ad26.COV2.S vaccination and SARS-CoV-2 variants (dated by TCRdb to the early 2020s). Concerning the study at large: Vaccine-arm donors came from COV1001, a multicentre, randomized, double-blind, placebo-controlled phase I-IIa trial of Ad26.COV2.S in healthy adults. Ad26.COV2.S was administered intramuscularly at 5 x 10^10 or 1 x 10^11 viral particles, either as a single shot or as two shots given 56 days apart. Sequencing of the TCRbeta repertoire served to evaluate the specificity and breadth of SARS-CoV-2-reactive T cell receptors following Ad26.COV2.S vaccination. A total of roughly 30 samples were included in the TCR-sequenced set, comprising about 20 Ad26.COV2.S vaccine recipients, 5 placebo recipients and 8 SARS-CoV-2 convalescent individuals. Participants in the trial were split at random into five groups of five each, receiving low-dose or high-dose Ad26.COV2.S once or twice, or else placebo on both occasions. Throughout the experiments and outcome assessment, investigators stayed blinded to trial group allocation.

What the authors observed across the whole study: Ad26.COV2.S recipients had higher spike-specific TCR breadth than placebo recipients (P = 0.0014). Substantial breadth of spike-specific CD8+ and CD4+ T cell responses was reported after vaccination. Comparing responses between vaccine doses or regimens was not something the study was powered to do. Vaccine and placebo recipients had similar non-spike TCR breadth, a finding consistent with the vaccine containing only spike. It was noted by the authors that total T cell responses may have been underestimated by the TCR breadth and depth analyses.

What the treatment or condition label conveys for this sample: 15 to 20 received Ad26.COV2.S at low or high dose, single or two shots; 5 received placebo; per-sample allocation not given. Repertoires of vaccine and placebo recipients were sequenced from samples collected on day 63 after the first injection. Cohort 1b enrolled 25 adults aged 18-55 years at a single site in Boston, USA, between 29 July and 7 August 2020. As a vaccine, Ad26.COV2.S was a replication-incompetent adenovirus type 26 vector that expressed a prefusion-stabilized SARS-CoV-2 spike protein derived from the original Wuhan strain. TCRbeta CDR3 regions were sequenced with the immunoSEQ Assay. After extraction, genomic DNA underwent amplification by bias-controlled multiplex PCR, followed by high-throughput sequencing. Under the source paper's analysis protocol: To quantify the absolute abundance of every unique TCRbeta CDR3 region, sequences were collapsed and filtered. T cell fraction was estimated by normalizing TCRbeta template counts to usable DNA, which was measured by amplifying reference genes present in all nucleated cells. Repertoire TCRs were annotated as SARS-CoV-2-specific when V gene, CDR3 amino acid sequence and J gene were exactly matched to a known reactive TCR set. MIRA supplied the reference SARS-CoV-2 TCR set, which was filtered for enrichment in COVID-19-positive ImmuneCODE repertoires so that public or cross-reactive TCRs were removed. Drawing on the MIRA antigens, annotated TCRs were analysed further at the level of specific ORF or position within ORF. Depth was the summed frequency of annotated unique rearrangements, while breadth was defined as annotated unique rearrangements over total unique productive rearrangements. Group comparisons of TCR breadth used two-sided Wilcoxon rank-sum tests. In its TCRdb copy, this immuneACCESS table keeps in-frame sequences only and misses some clones. Where compared with another copy, unresolved V genes explain less than half of these, and the others have no known cause. The DNA gave D and trimming, while V, J and clone size come from that table. Counted in this sample were about 680,000 clones; about 90% of them appeared once. The ten largest clones capture roughly 1.5% of the sample.

This receptor was identified in a person aged 18-65 years who received the Ad26.COV2.S COVID-19 vaccine or a placebo. This specimen consisted of peripheral blood, obtained in a trial of Ad26.COV2.S vaccine versus placebo.

The sequenced DNA: TGTGCCAGCTCCGGGGGGGCTGGCGACGAGCAGTACTTC. Translated, this is CASSGGAGDEQYF. The chain is assembled from TRBV9 and TRBJ2-7, with 8 bases in between that match TRBD2. CDR1 and CDR2 were assigned from the germline V gene as SGDLS and YYNGEE. V loses 7 bases at its end and J loses 5 bases; junction bases beyond the gene matches: 8. Inclusive of the bounding cysteine and phenylalanine, the CDR3 is 13 residues long. The read is trimmed to its CDR3 DNA, 39 bases read in frame from base 1.